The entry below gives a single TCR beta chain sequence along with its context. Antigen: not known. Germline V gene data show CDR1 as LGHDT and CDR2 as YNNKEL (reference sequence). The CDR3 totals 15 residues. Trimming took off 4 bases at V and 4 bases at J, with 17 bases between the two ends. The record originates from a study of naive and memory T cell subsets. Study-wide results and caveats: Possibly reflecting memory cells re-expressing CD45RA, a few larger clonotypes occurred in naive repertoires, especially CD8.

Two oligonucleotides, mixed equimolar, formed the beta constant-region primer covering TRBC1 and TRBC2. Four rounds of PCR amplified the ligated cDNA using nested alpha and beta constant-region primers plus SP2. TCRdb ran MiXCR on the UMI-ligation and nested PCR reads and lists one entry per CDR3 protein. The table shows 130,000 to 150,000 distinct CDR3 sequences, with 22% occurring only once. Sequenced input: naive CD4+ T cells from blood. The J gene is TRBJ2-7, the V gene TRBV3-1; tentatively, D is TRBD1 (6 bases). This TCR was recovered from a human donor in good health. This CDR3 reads CASSRTPGRGYEQYF. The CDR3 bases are TGTGCCAGCAGCCGTACCCCAGGCAGGGGATACGAGCAGTACTTC.